The T cell receptor beta chain described here comes from a study of cytomegalovirus exposure and HLA in healthy donors (dated by TCRdb to 2016 to 2017). Concerning the study at large: According to a later analysis, one platform produced both the 120 validation repertoires and the 550 to 800 repertoires of the first cohort. The aim of the study was to test whether cataloging public T cell receptors could identify signatures of past pathogen exposure. Along with the approximately 620-subject first cohort, a separate validation cohort of more than 90 different subjects was used. The study combined high-throughput TCR immunosequencing, statistical association of individual TCRs with disease status, and machine learning to predict cytomegalovirus infection status.

As to this clone: Its antigen has not been determined. No much larger clone exists at a distance of one base, and base qualities are not known.

The library was generated by the immunoSEQ multiplex PCR assay. The study's own analysis went as follows. A statistical classification framework was built for diagnosing cytomegalovirus status from the catalog of TCR beta chain sequences. TCRdb stores this immuneACCESS table with in-frame sequences only. Part of the clones is absent; in the studies checked, under half of the shortfall reflects unresolved V genes, and no reason is known for the rest. V and J calls plus clone size are reproduced from that table; the DNA served to infer D and trimming. This sample is represented by 120,000 to 150,000 clones; approximately 86% of them were singletons. The biggest ten clones account for 4.5% of the sample. At the junction V is shortened by 4 bases and J by 3 bases, with 19 bases in between. Spanning cysteine to phenylalanine, the CDR3 consists of 16 amino acids. Kept here is only the CDR3 DNA, which spans 48 bases and is read in frame from base 1. The germline V gene specifies MGHRA as CDR1 and YSYEKL as CDR2.

Study-wide findings and limitations: A later analysis lacked HLA typing for the validation cohort, so it scored co-occurrence in that cohort across all 110 or so repertoires. A few of the identified cytomegalovirus-associated TCR beta chains were confirmed in vitro to be specific for cytomegalovirus antigens. The classifier was reported to diagnose cytomegalovirus status with high specificity and sensitivity in both the original and validation cohorts. The authors suggested that the approach could potentially be extended to other disease states and immunological phenotypes. Most TCR sequences were observed very rarely across donors, whereas some public TCRs were present in many individuals. A total of roughly 160 TCR beta chains were listed by the study as associated with cytomegalovirus. In a later analysis, TCRs clustered in the first cohort were found to also tend to co-occur in the approximately 120 validation repertoires, with approximately 95% of cluster scores above 0.

The donors belonged to the validation cohort of about 130 subjects, which was separate from the 666-subject first cohort. The V and J genes are TRBV4-1 and TRBJ2-7; TRBD2 is possibly the D segment (7 matching bases). This receptor was taken from a man aged 18 to 30 in good health and CMV-seropositive. The sequenced sample consisted of PBMCs. The nucleotide sequence is TGCGCCAGCAGCCCTCTGGGGGGGGGCGCCCGCTACGAGCAGTACTTC. It translates as CASSPLGGGARYEQYF.